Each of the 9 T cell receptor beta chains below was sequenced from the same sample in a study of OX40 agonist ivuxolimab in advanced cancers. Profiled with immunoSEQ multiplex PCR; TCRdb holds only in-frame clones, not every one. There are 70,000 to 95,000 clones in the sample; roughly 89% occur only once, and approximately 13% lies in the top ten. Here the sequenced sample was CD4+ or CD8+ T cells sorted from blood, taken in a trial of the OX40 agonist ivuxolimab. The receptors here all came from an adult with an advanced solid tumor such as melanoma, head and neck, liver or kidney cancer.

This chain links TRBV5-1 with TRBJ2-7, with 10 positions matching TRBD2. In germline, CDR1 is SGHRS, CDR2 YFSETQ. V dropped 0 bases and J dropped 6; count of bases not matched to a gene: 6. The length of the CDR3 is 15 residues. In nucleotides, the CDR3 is TGCGCCAGCAGCTTGGAGGCTAGCGGGAGCCGCGAGCAGTACTTC. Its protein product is CASSLEASGSREQYF.

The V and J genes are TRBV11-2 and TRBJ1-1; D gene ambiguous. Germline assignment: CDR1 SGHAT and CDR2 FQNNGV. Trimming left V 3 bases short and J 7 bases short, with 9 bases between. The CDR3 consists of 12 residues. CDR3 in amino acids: CASSFVGNEAFF. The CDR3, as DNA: TGTGCCAGCAGCTTTGTAGGGAATGAAGCTTTCTTT.

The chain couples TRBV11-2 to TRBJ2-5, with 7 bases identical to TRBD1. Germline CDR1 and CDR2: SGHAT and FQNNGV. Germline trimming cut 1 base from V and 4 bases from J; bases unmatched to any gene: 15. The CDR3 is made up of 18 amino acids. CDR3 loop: CASSLGQGWGIGTETQYF. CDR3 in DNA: TGTGCCAGCAGCTTAGGACAGGGATGGGGCATAGGGACAGAGACCCAGTACTTC.

In DNA form, the CDR3 reads TGTGCCAGCAGTTTAATGCTGGGTACCCCTGAAGCTTTCTTT. Its translation is CASSLMLGTPEAFF. This chain links TRBV27 with TRBJ1-1; unclear D gene. The V end was cut by 2 bases, the J end by 6 bases, with 13 bases between. The germline gives CDR1 MNHEY, CDR2 SMNVEV (reference sequence). This CDR3 is built from 14 residues.

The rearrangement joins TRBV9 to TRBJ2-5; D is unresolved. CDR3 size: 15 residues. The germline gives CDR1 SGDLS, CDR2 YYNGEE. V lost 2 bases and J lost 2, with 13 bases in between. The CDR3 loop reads CASSVRNSWQETQYF. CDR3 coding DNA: TGTGCCAGCAGCGTCCGAAATAGTTGGCAAGAGACCCAGTACTTC.

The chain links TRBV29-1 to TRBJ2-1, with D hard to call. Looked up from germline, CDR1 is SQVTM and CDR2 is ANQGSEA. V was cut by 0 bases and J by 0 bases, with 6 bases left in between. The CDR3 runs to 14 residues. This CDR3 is CSVEEGISYNEQFF. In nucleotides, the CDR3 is TGCAGCGTTGAAGAGGGCATCTCCTACAATGAGCAGTTCTTC.

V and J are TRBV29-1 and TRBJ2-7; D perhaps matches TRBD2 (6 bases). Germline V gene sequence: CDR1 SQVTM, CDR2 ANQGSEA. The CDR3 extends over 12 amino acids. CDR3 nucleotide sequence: TGCAGTGGCGGGACTGGCTCCTACGAGCAGTACTTC. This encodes CSGGTGSYEQYF.

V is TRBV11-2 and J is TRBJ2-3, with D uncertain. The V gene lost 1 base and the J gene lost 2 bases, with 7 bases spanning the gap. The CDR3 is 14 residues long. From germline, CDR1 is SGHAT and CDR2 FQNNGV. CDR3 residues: CASSLGRDTDTQYF. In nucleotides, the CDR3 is TGTGCCAGCAGCTTAGGTAGAGACACAGATACGCAGTATTTT.

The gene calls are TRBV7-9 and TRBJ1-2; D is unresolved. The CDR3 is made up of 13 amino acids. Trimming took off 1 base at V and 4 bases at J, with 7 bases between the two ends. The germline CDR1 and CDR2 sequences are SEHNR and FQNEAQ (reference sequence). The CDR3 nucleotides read TGTGCCAGCAGCTTAGAAACAGTCTATGGCTACACCTTC. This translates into CASSLETVYGYTF.